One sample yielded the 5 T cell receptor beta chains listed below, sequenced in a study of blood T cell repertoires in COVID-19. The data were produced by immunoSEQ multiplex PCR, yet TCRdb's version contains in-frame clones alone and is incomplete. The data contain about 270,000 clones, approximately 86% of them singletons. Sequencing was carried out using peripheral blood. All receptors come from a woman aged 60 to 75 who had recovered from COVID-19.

The CDR3, as DNA: TGTGCCAGCAGCGTAGGGACAGGGTTTCCTGGGGCCAACGTCCTGACTTTC. It codes for CASSVGTGFPGANVLTF. The chain uses TRBV7-9 and TRBJ2-6; TRBD1 aligns across 9 bases. The CDR3 runs 17 residues. The V segment lost 5 bases and the J segment 2 bases; nucleotides outside the gene matches: 7. The germline V gene has CDR1 SEHNR and CDR2 FQNEAQ (reference sequence).

The CDR3: CASSPRYRGPTDTQYF. In DNA, the CDR3 is TGTGCCAGCTCACCCCGCTACAGGGGCCCGACAGATACGCAGTATTTT. The V call is TRBV18, the J call TRBJ2-3, with 7 bases that match TRBD1. CDR3 length: 16 amino acids. The germline V gene has CDR1 KGHSH and CDR2 LQKENI. V was clipped by 3 bases and J by 3 bases; unmatched bases: 9.

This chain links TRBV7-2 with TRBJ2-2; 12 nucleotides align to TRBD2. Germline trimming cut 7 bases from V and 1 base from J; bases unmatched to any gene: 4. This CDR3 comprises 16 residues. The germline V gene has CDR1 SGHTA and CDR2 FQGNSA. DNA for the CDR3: TGTGCCAGCAACGGGGGACTAGCGGGGAACACCGGGGAGCTGTTTTTT. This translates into CASNGGLAGNTGELFF. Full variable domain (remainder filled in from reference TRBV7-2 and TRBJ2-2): GAGVSQSPSNKVTEKGKDVELRCDPISGHTALYWYRQSLGQGLEFLIYFQGNSAPDKSGLPSDRFSAERTGGSVSTLTIQRTQQEDSAVYLCASNGGLAGNTGELFFGEGSRLTVL.

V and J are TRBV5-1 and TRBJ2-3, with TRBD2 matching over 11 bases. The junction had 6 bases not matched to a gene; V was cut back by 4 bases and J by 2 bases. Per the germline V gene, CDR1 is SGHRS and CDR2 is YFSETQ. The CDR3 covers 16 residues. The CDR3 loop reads CASSRSSGGYTDTQYF. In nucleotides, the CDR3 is TGCGCCAGCAGCCGCTCTAGCGGGGGGTACACAGATACGCAGTATTTT. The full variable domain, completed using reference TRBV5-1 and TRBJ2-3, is KAGVTQTPRYLIKTRGQQVTLSCSPISGHRSVSWYQQTPGQGLQFLFEYFSETQRNKGNFPGRFSGRQFSNSRSEMNVSTLELGDSALYLCASSRSSGGYTDTQYFGPGTRLTVL.

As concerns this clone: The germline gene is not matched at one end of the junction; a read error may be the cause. The CDR3 loop is CSARELAGAHF. CDR3 nucleotides: TGCAGTGCTAGAGAGCTAGCGGGGGCTCACTTC. The gene calls are TRBV20-1 and TRBJ2-5; 10 nucleotides line up with TRBD2. Germline V gene lookup returns CDR1 DFQATT and CDR2 SNEGSKA (reference sequence). This CDR3 spans 11 amino acids.